The rows below give T cell receptor beta chains drawn from one sample of a study of T-cell reconstitution after alpha-beta-depleted transplantation in children. MiXCR was run by TCRdb on the PCR reads, yielding one entry per CDR3 protein. The sample records 150,000 to 250,000 distinct CDR3 sequences, 14% to 15% being singletons. The source material was PBMCs from the stem cell graft donor, sampled from the stem cell graft. The receptors were gathered from a human donor who donated a stem cell graft to a child with acute lymphoblastic leukemia. The CDR3 runs from the conserved cysteine through the conserved F or W. The order of the fields is J gene, V gene, clone size, D gene, CDR3 protein, CDR3 DNA. D genes are given only for firm matches. Some rows mark clone size as missing; the rest say once, few, many or name a class of expanded clone.

>TRBJ1-2|TRBV12-3/TRBV12-4|many|NA
CASSLAWGGDYGYTF
TGTGCCAGCAGTTTAGCCTGGGGCGGGGACTATGGCTACACCTTC
>TRBJ2-1|TRBV6-6|NA|NA
CASSMAGRQFF
TGTGCCAGCAGTATGGCGGGGAGGCAGTTCTTC
>TRBJ2-1|TRBV20-1|many|TRBD2
CSALRSGRGNEQFF
TGCAGTGCTCTACGTAGCGGGAGAGGAAATGAGCAGTTCTTC
>TRBJ1-2|TRBV11-2|many|NA
CASSSQGWDGYTF
TGTGCCAGCAGCTCCCAGGGGTGGGATGGCTACACCTTC
>TRBJ1-3|TRBV5-1|many|NA
CASRRELGASGNTIYF
TGCGCCAGCAGAAGGGAGCTGGGGGCCTCTGGAAACACCATATATTTT
>TRBJ2-7|TRBV11-3|few|TRBD2
CASSRETSGRYEQYF
TGTGCCAGCAGCCGAGAAACTAGCGGGAGATACGAGCAGTACTTC
>TRBJ1-6|TRBV7-9|many|NA
CASSLASVGDSPLHF
TGTGCCAGCAGCTTAGCTTCGGTGGGGGATTCACCCCTCCACTTT
>TRBJ2-1|TRBV5-1|NA|TRBD2
CASSLASGTISTNEQFF
TGCGCCAGCAGCTTGGCCTCCGGGACTATCTCGACTAATGAGCAGTTCTTC
>TRBJ2-3|TRBV20-1|many|TRBD2
CSVPGLGADTQYF
TGCAGTGTCCCGGGACTAGGCGCAGATACGCAGTATTTT
>TRBJ2-7|TRBV6-5|few|TRBD2
CASSYSASGSSYEQYF
TGTGCCAGCAGTTACTCGGCTAGCGGGAGCTCCTACGAGCAGTACTTC
>TRBJ2-1|TRBV29-1|many|NA
CSVGKYSYNEQFF
TGCAGCGTTGGGAAATACTCCTACAATGAGCAGTTCTTC
>TRBJ1-2|TRBV19|many|TRBD1
CASSSGTGGLYNYGYTF
TGTGCCAGTAGTTCCGGGACAGGGGGTTTGTACAACTATGGCTACACCTTC
>TRBJ2-7|TRBV27|many|NA
CASREFGAYEQYF
TGTGCCAGCAGGGAGTTCGGGGCCTACGAGCAGTACTTC
>TRBJ2-1|TRBV5-1|many|NA
CASSLRATGTYNEQFF
TGCGCCAGCAGCTTGCGAGCGACGGGGACCTACAATGAGCAGTTCTTC
>TRBJ2-2|TRBV7-9|few|TRBD2
CASSWGLAGVTGELFF
TGTGCCAGCAGCTGGGGACTAGCGGGAGTCACCGGGGAGCTGTTTTTT
>TRBJ2-5|TRBV5-1|many|NA
CASSLNPRETQYF
TGCGCCAGCAGCTTGAACCCCAGAGAGACCCAGTACTTC
>TRBJ1-5|TRBV12-3/TRBV12-4|many|TRBD1
CATTILAGGESQPQHF
TGTGCCACCACGATCTTGGCAGGGGGCGAGAGTCAGCCCCAGCATTTT
>TRBJ2-1|TRBV20-1|NA|NA
CSGKALVGSSYNEQFF
TGCAGTGGAAAGGCGCTAGTCGGGAGCTCCTACAATGAGCAGTTCTTC
>TRBJ1-1|TRBV29-1|many|TRBD1
CSANRGGGTEAFF
TGCAGCGCGAACAGGGGAGGCGGCACTGAAGCTTTCTTT
>TRBJ2-3|TRBV19|many|NA
CASSSQAVADTQYF
TGTGCCAGTAGTTCCCAGGCAGTGGCAGATACGCAGTATTTT